The sequence of this T cell receptor (beta chain) was determined in a study of beta chain features in type 1 diabetes (dated by TCRdb to the late 2010s). For the wider study: Patients and healthy donors did not differ in mean age, gender distribution, total cell number or subset yield. The study compared the TCRB repertoires of sorted circulating CD4+ T cell subsets in recently diagnosed type 1 diabetes patients with those in matched healthy donors. Across all samples, 107,917,701 sorted cells were examined, and cell number per subset correlated strongly with RNA yield. Regulatory and stem cell-like memory subsets were obtained from only 8 patients and about 8 healthy donors, while naive and central memory subsets were obtained from all 30 or so donors. Broad study findings and their caveats: Because the HLA sub-analyses included only small numbers of individuals, any influence of HLA type on TCRB rearrangement was left unresolved. At VDJ recombination sites, patients with type 1 diabetes made fewer insertions and deleted more nucleotides, a pattern implying thymic rearrangement abnormalities. Naive, central memory and regulatory TCRB repertoires appeared to be more similar among patients than among healthy donors. A moderate but significant shortening of TCRB CDR3 length was observed in type 1 diabetes patients in all four CD4+ subsets. Shorter templates might have been favored by PCR, but patient and control samples were amplified and corrected together, so both groups would have been affected equally by any skew. Because cDNA rather than genomic DNA was sequenced, highly expressing activated cells could have been over-represented, although no difference in activation and CD3 levels was found between groups.

Points on this clone: Its recognized antigen is unknown. No much larger clone is present one base from it, and per-base qualities are unavailable.

The High Capacity cDNA Reverse Transcription Kit was used to reverse transcribe all of the isolated RNA, meaning that expressed TCRB transcripts were what got sequenced. Deep immunoSEQ sequencing was performed on naive, central memory and regulatory T cell samples, with an average of roughly 3.3 million total reads per sample. Sorted cells were lysed in RLT buffer and RNA was extracted with DNase-treated RNeasy Micro or Mini kits, depending on cell number. Each cell subset was processed on its own to prevent cross-contamination, while patient and healthy donor samples were processed together. The immunoSEQ multiplex PCR was used to amplify TCRB sequences from cDNA, yielding 87-bp fragments that span the CDR3 region. Sequencing of the amplicons was performed on the Illumina HiSeq platform. The published analysis was carried out like this. PCR bias was corrected computationally using synthetic template baselines, and reads within Hamming distance 2 were collapsed, with unmergeable singletons discarded. Reads were aligned against IMGT so that V, D and J genes, CDR3 length and insertions or deletions at six rearrangement sites could be assigned. Within each subset, clonotype counts were normalized to sorted cell number, and only after that were true diversity and Gini coefficients computed with the tcR R package. Repertoire sharing was quantified using the overlap coefficient calculated on TCRB nucleotide sequences. TCRdb mirrors the immuneACCESS table, restricted to in-frame sequences. Some clones are absent from its copies; in checked studies, under half trace to an unresolved V gene, and the reason for the others is unknown. For V, J and clone size, that table is used; D and trimming come from the DNA. Counted in this sample were 330,000 or so clones; less than 15% of them appeared once. The ten largest clones capture 6.7% of the sample.

Each donor gave one peripheral blood draw, averaging roughly 120 mL, which was collected into heparinised tubes. Naive, central memory, regulatory and stem cell-like memory CD4+ T cells were sorted on a BD FACSAria II using a panel including CD45RO, CCR7, CD25, CD127, CD95 and CD27. A purity above 95% was achieved for all sorted populations. PBMCs were separated immediately by Lymphoprep density gradient centrifugation and were stained directly, without being cultured. To minimize batch effects, samples were stained and sorted in pairs, one healthy donor with one patient per experiment. The CDR3, cysteine through phenylalanine, is 14 amino acids long. Left in the record is the CDR3 DNA by itself, 42 bases read in frame from the first base. CDR1 and CDR2 are read off the germline V gene as SGHRS and YFSETQ. Between the V and J ends, shortened by 0 bases and 2 bases respectively, the junction contains 8 bases.

This receptor chain uses TRBV5-1 and TRBJ1-2; the D gene assignment is ambiguous. The sample was central memory CD4+ T cells from blood. This clonotype originated in a man aged 25-45 years in good health. CDR3 region: CASSLGAENYGYTF. The nucleotides are TGCGCCAGCAGCTTGGGGGCAGAAAACTATGGCTACACCTTC.